A selection of T cell receptor beta chains follows, all from one sample in a study of graft-versus-host responses after intestinal transplantation. Sequencing was performed with immunoSEQ multiplex PCR; in TCRdb, only in-frame clones are kept and a portion is missing. Here the sample spans 60,000 or so clones, around 91% being singletons. The sequencing used PBMCs, collected about 120 days after intestinal transplantation. These receptor sequences come from a human patient who received an intestinal transplant, so some T cells may come from the graft donor. The CDR3 runs from the conserved cysteine through the conserved F or W. A D gene is named only where the DNA matches it firmly. Rows may omit the clone size; those that give it use once, few, many or a size class.

TRBV28	TRBD1	TRBJ1-1	.	TGTGCCAGCAGTATAGGACAGGGGGCGATAAACACTGAAGCTTTCTTT	CASSIGQGAINTEAFF
TRBV28	.	TRBJ2-2	.	TGTGCCAGCAGTTTTGCGCAGTTGAACACCGGGGAGCTGTTTTTT	CASSFAQLNTGELFF
TRBV27	.	TRBJ2-3	.	TGTGCCAGCAGTCTATTTCGGACCCGCCCGAGGGCAGATACGCAGTATTTT	CASSLFRTRPRADTQYF
TRBV19	.	TRBJ1-6	once	TGTGCCAGCAGGGTATTAGAAAATTCACCCCTCCACTTT	CASRVLENSPLHF
TRBV5-4	.	TRBJ2-7	.	TGTGCCAGCAGCCCAGTGGGGAGCTCCTACGAGCAGTACTTC	CASSPVGSSYEQYF
TRBV19	.	TRBJ2-3	.	TGTGCCAGTAGCTCCCATTGGGACACCCCCGTGGGAGATACGCAGTATTTT	CASSSHWDTPVGDTQYF
TRBV21-1	.	TRBJ2-1	.	TGTGCCAGCAGCAAAGTACACCCTAGCGGGATGAACAATGAGCAGTTCTTC	CASSKVHPSGMNNEQFF
TRBV6-5	.	TRBJ2-3	.	TGTGCCAGCAGTACACCAGGGTCAGATACGCAGTATTTT	CASSTPGSDTQYF
TRBV18	.	TRBJ2-7	.	TGTGCCAGCTCACCCAGGTCCTGGGCCTACGAGCAGTACTTC	CASSPRSWAYEQYF
TRBV9	.	TRBJ2-2	.	TGTGCCAGCAGCGTAAACAGGGCGCGAACCGGGGAGCTGTTTTTT	CASSVNRARTGELFF
TRBV5-1	.	TRBJ2-2	.	TGCGCCAGCAGTACCCGGACAGCCGGGGACACCGGGGAGCTGTTTTTT	CASSTRTAGDTGELFF
TRBV4-2	.	TRBJ2-1	few	TGTGCCAGCAGCCAAGATGCCGGGAGTTCCTACAATGAGCAGTTCTTC	CASSQDAGSSYNEQFF
TRBV6-5	.	TRBJ2-2	.	TGTGCCAGTAGTTACGATTACACCGGGGAGCTGTTTTTT	CASSYDYTGELFF
TRBV11-2	TRBD2	TRBJ2-5	.	TGTGCCAGCAGCTTAATATTAGCGGGGGGGCACAAGACCCAGTACTTC	CASSLILAGGHKTQYF
TRBV2	.	TRBJ1-2	.	TGTGCCAGCAGTTTTGGTCAACGAAGCTATGGCTACACCTTC	CASSFGQRSYGYTF
TRBV6-5	.	TRBJ2-7	.	TGTGCCAGCAGTTACGTTGGCGGCGAGCAGTACTTC	CASSYVGGEQYF
TRBV2	.	TRBJ2-3	.	TGTGCCAGCAGTGAGTCGGCCTACCCCCCAGATACGCAGTATTTT	CASSESAYPPDTQYF
TRBV11-2	.	TRBJ1-3	.	TGTGCCAGCAGCTTGGTGGATTACTCTGGAAACACCATATATTTT	CASSLVDYSGNTIYF
TRBV5-1	.	TRBJ2-1	.	TGCGCCAGCAGCTTGGGGTGGAGCTCCTACAATGGGCAGTTCTTC	CASSLGWSSYNGQFF
TRBV6-5	.	TRBJ1-4	few	TGTGCCAGCAGTTTCCAGGGCACTTCTAATGAAAAACTGTTTTTT	CASSFQGTSNEKLFF
TRBV6-6	.	TRBJ1-5	once	TGTGCCAGCAGTTATGCAGGGGCGCGTAGCAATCAGCCCCAGCATTTT	CASSYAGARSNQPQHF
TRBV9	.	TRBJ2-7	few	TGTGCCAGCAGCCCAACGGTCTACGAGCAGTACTTC	CASSPTVYEQYF
TRBV7-3	.	TRBJ2-3	.	TGTGCCAGCAGCTTAAAGGGGAGAGGCACAGATACGCAGTATTTT	CASSLKGRGTDTQYF
TRBV6-5	TRBD1	TRBJ2-7	.	TGTGCCAGCAGTTCACAGGACAGGGCTAAGTACGAGCAGTACTTC	CASSSQDRAKYEQYF
TRBV28	.	TRBJ2-7	.	TGTGCCAGCAGTGGCCTCTACGAGCAGTACTTC	CASSGLYEQYF
TRBV9	.	TRBJ1-4	.	TGTGCCAGCAGCGCCCAAGCCGGAGGGAGCGAAAAACTGTTTTTT	CASSAQAGGSEKLFF